The 32 T cell receptor beta chains below come from one sample, sequenced in a study of beta chain features in type 1 diabetes. Of the isolated RNA, all was reverse transcribed, and so the sequenced material was expressed TCRB transcripts. Some clones are missing from TCRdb's copy, which holds only in-frame ones; the method was immunoSEQ multiplex PCR. The sample lists about 290,000 clones, around 7.3% occurring once. Sequenced: central memory CD4+ T cells from blood. The receptors were sampled from a woman between 18 and 29 years old in good health.

The sample holds a few counts of this clone. V is TRBV7-9 and J is TRBJ2-3; D not resolved. V was shortened by 4 bases and J by 8 bases, with 10 bases between the two germline ends. Germline values: CDR1 SEHNR, CDR2 FQNEAQ (reference sequence). The CDR3 sequence is 12 residues long. The CDR3 DNA sequence: TGTGCCAGCAGCTCGCAGACCGGTACGCAGTATTTT. Residues: CASSSQTGTQYF.

This clone was found a few times. The chain couples TRBV15 to TRBJ2-3, with TRBD1 matching over 7 bases. The V and J ends lost 5 bases and 0 bases, in that order; junction bases with no gene match: 8. The CDR3 length is 16 residues. Germline V gene lookup returns CDR1 LNHNV and CDR2 YYDKDF (reference sequence). This CDR3 is CATSPGEGASTDTQYF. CDR3 nucleotide sequence: TGTGCCACCAGCCCCGGAGAGGGGGCTAGCACAGATACGCAGTATTTT.

This clone showed up just a few times. In DNA form, the CDR3 reads TGTGCCAGCAGCTTGGTTTCAGGCACCGGGGAGCTGTTTTTT. As protein: CASSLVSGTGELFF. The rearrangement joins TRBV5-6 to TRBJ2-2, with D uncertain. With 0 bases removed from V and 4 bases from J, the gap between germline ends came to 7 bases. CDR3 length equals 14 residues. Germline V CDR1 and CDR2: SGHDT, YYEEEE.

The chain uses TRBV2 and TRBJ1-6; D is ambiguous. CDR1 is SNHLY and CDR2 is FYNNEI in the germline V gene. This CDR3 is 15 amino acids long. Trimming removed 6 bases at V and 9 bases at J, with 18 bases between. CDR3 coding DNA: TGTGCCAGCAGGAAAGCGACGGGGAAGGGTTCACCCCTCCACTTT. It translates to CASRKATGKGSPLHF.

This clone was seen more than once but under ten times. The chain joins TRBV6-6 to TRBJ2-3; 9 bases line up with TRBD2. From germline, CDR1 is MNHNY and CDR2 SVGAGI (reference sequence). This CDR3 has 16 amino acids. J lost 2 bases, V lost 6 bases, and 9 bases had no gene match. As DNA, the CDR3 is TGTGCCAGCAGGGGCCAGTTAGCGGGGGTCACAGATACGCAGTATTTT. Translation gives CASRGQLAGVTDTQYF.

This clone was picked up a small number of times. The V call is TRBV6-1, the J call TRBJ2-2; TRBD2 aligns across 11 bases. The germline CDR1 and CDR2 sequences are MNHNS and SASEGT. The CDR3 totals 18 residues. Trimming at V came to 2 bases and at J to 1 base, leaving 6 bases not matched to a gene. The CDR3 DNA follows: TGTGCCAGCAGTGAAAAATGGGGACTAGCGGAGAACACCGGGGAGCTGTTTTTT. Protein: CASSEKWGLAENTGELFF.

In this sample, this clone turned up a few times. The chain couples TRBV9 to TRBJ2-5, with D tentatively TRBD2 (6 bases). V gave up 0 bases and J gave up 3 bases, with 6 bases separating them. The CDR3 totals 13 residues. Looked up from germline, CDR1 is SGDLS and CDR2 is YYNGEE. As DNA, the CDR3 is TGTGCCAGCAGCGTAGGACTAGAAGAGACCCAGTACTTC. This gives the protein CASSVGLEETQYF.

The chain carries TRBV11-2 and TRBJ2-1; TRBD2 matches at 8 bases. Germline V CDR1 and CDR2: SGHAT, FQNNGV. The CDR3 covers 14 residues. The trim removed 1 base at V and 5 bases at J, leaving 1 base unmatched. This CDR3 is CASSLVAGNNEQFF. In nucleotides, the CDR3 is TGTGCCAGCAGCTTAGTAGCGGGGAACAATGAGCAGTTCTTC. The variable domain in full, with the rest retrieved from reference TRBV11-2 and TRBJ2-1, is EAGVAQSPRYKIIEKRQSVAFWCNPISGHATLYWYQQILGQGPKLLIQFQNNGVVDDSQLPKDRFSAERLKGVDSTLKIQPAKLEDSAVYLCASSLVAGNNEQFFGPGTRLTVL.

This clone has a handful of counts. J is TRBJ2-3 and V is TRBV9; D might be TRBD2 (5 bases). Germline CDR1 is SGDLS and CDR2 is YYNGEE. Deletions cut 4 bases from V and 4 bases from J, with 19 bases between. The CDR3 is 16 residues long. CDR3 nucleotides: TGTGCCAGCAGCCCGGGAATTCAGGCTATGGCAGATACGCAGTATTTT. Translating it yields CASSPGIQAMADTQYF.

This clone has only a few counts. The chain uses TRBV2 and TRBJ2-5; D may be TRBD2 (6 bases). Germline CDR1 SNHLY, CDR2 FYNNEI. There are 12 residues in the CDR3. V was shortened by 4 bases and J by 5 bases, with 8 bases between the two germline ends. CDR3 sequence: CASSGDWETQYF. DNA of the CDR3: TGTGCCAGCAGTGGGGACTGGGAGACCCAGTACTTC.

The V call is TRBV30, the J call TRBJ1-4; D unresolved. Trimming stripped 6 bases from V and 8 bases from J, with 16 bases between. The CDR3 contains 13 residues. CDR1 GTSNPN and CDR2 SVGIG come from the germline V gene (reference sequence). This chain's CDR3 is CACEWKGAEKLFF. CDR3 bases: TGTGCCTGCGAGTGGAAGGGAGCCGAAAAACTGTTTTTT.

This chain uses TRBV7-2 with TRBJ2-7; D might be TRBD1 (6 bases). The CDR3 sequence is 14 residues long. The germline V gene has CDR1 SGHTA and CDR2 FQGNSA. V shed 1 base and J shed 2 bases, with 9 bases lying between them. The CDR3 reads CASSLVAGAYEQYV. CDR3 bases: TGTGCCAGCAGCTTAGTTGCAGGGGCCTACGAGCAGTACGTC.

This clone showed up just a few times. The chain combines TRBV11-3 with TRBJ2-3; TRBD2 might be the D (6 bases). The CDR3 runs to 19 residues. The ends were cut back, 3 bases at V and 0 bases at J, with 22 bases in the middle. CDR1 and CDR2 (germline): SGHNT, YENEEA. CDR3 region: CASSFGISGPLTSTDTQYF. The CDR3 region has the DNA TGTGCCAGCAGCTTTGGGATTAGCGGACCCCTTACTAGCACAGATACGCAGTATTTT. Drawing the rest from reference TRBV11-3 and TRBJ2-3, the complete variable domain is EAGVVQSPRYKIIEKKQPVAFWCNPISGHNTLYWYLQNLGQGPELLIRYENEEAVDDSQLPKDRFSAERLKGVDSTLKIQPAELGDSAVYLCASSFGISGPLTSTDTQYFGPGTRLTVL.

This clone was seen a few times. The V call is TRBV5-4, the J call TRBJ2-3; 9 nucleotides match TRBD2. Germline-derived CDR1 and CDR2 are SGHNT and YYREEE (reference sequence). V gave up 4 bases and J gave up 4 bases; unmatched junction bases: 10. CDR3 length: 16 residues. CDR3 nucleotides: TGTGCCAGCAGCCAAGAAAGCGGGAGGACCTCAGATACGCAGTATTTT. Translating gives CASSQESGRTSDTQYF.

The genes are TRBV7-9 and TRBJ1-4, with TRBD1 matching over 7 bases. Germline V gene lookup returns CDR1 SEHNR and CDR2 FQNEAQ (reference sequence). The CDR3 loop spans 16 amino acids. V shed 5 bases, J shed 8 bases, and the junction held 14 bases outside the gene matches. The CDR3 reads CASSQGERQGEEKLFF. The CDR3 nucleotides read TGTGCCAGCAGCCAAGGGGAGCGACAGGGAGAAGAAAAACTGTTTTTT.

This clone was seen at least ten times. The genes are TRBV18 and TRBJ1-1, with TRBD1 matching over 7 bases. V shed 1 base, J shed 6 bases, and the junction held 8 bases outside the gene matches. The V gene's germline CDR1 is KGHSH and CDR2 LQKENI. The CDR3 is 15 residues long. Here the CDR3 reads CASSPHEGAFAEAFF. CDR3 nucleotides: TGTGCCAGCTCACCACATGAGGGGGCCTTCGCTGAAGCTTTCTTT.

In its sample, this clone was seen a few times. The rearrangement uses TRBV5-1 and TRBJ2-5; the match to TRBD2 covers 11 bases. Germline lookup yields CDR1 SGHRS and CDR2 YFSETQ. The CDR3 has 14 amino acids. The trim removed 7 bases at V and 2 bases at J, leaving 4 bases unmatched. This CDR3 reads CASQLAGVQETQYF. The CDR3 bases are TGCGCCAGCCAACTAGCGGGGGTGCAAGAGACCCAGTACTTC.

There are a few counts of this clone. The rearrangement links TRBV7-3 to TRBJ1-5, with D possibly matching TRBD1 (6 bases). V was trimmed by 2 bases and J by 5 bases, leaving 13 bases between them. The CDR3 totals 15 residues. Germline assignment: CDR1 SGHTA and CDR2 FQGTGA. CDR3 nucleotide sequence: TGTGCCAGCAGCTTAGGCGCTCAGGGGTATCAGCCCCAGCATTTT. This codes for CASSLGAQGYQPQHF.

This clone was seen a few times. The chain couples TRBV7-2 to TRBJ2-7; 7 bases map to TRBD2. This CDR3 comprises 16 residues. Germline CDR1 is SGHTA and CDR2 is FQGNSA. V trimming: 1 base; J trimming: 0 bases; junction bases outside the gene matches: 6. Here the CDR3 DNA reads TGTGCCAGCAGCTTAGGGACCGGGACTACCTCCTACGAGCAGTACTTC. This gives the protein CASSLGTGTTSYEQYF.

This clone occurred many times. This sequence joins TRBV28 and TRBJ1-2; the D is unclear. With 8 bases removed from V and 8 bases from J, the gap between germline ends came to 15 bases. CDR3 size: 12 residues. Germline V lookup: CDR1 MDHEN, CDR2 SYDVKM. The CDR3 nucleotides read TGTGCCAGCTCCGACTGGTTCGACGGCTACACCTTC. Protein: CASSDWFDGYTF.

V and J are TRBV5-1 and TRBJ2-7; 7 bases are a match to TRBD2. This CDR3 is built from 16 residues. J lost 7 bases, V lost 1 base, and 14 bases had no gene match. Looked up from germline, CDR1 is SGHRS and CDR2 is YFSETQ. CDR3 DNA: TGCGCCAGCAGCTTGTTATTCGGCGGGGGAGTGGGGGAGCAGTACTTC. It specifies CASSLLFGGGVGEQYF.

This clone was seen more than once but under ten times. The CDR3 protein is CASSVRPWDEKLFF. CDR3 DNA: TGTGCCAGCTCAGTCCGTCCGTGGGATGAAAAACTGTTTTTT. The chain has TRBV18 and TRBJ1-4; D gene uncertain. Trimming took 5 bases from V and 6 from J, leaving 13 bases between them. Germline assignment: CDR1 KGHSH and CDR2 LQKENI. CDR3 length: 14 amino acids.

The V and J genes are TRBV19 and TRBJ2-4; 10 bases align to TRBD1. With V trimmed by 6 bases and J by 8 bases, 13 bases remained unmatched. The CDR3 covers 16 residues. CDR1 and CDR2 (germline): LNHDA, SQIVND (reference sequence). CDR3: CASRGPPGQGRDIQYF. CDR3 coding DNA: TGTGCCAGTAGGGGCCCCCCGGGACAGGGGCGGGACATTCAGTACTTC.

A remark on this clone: In the same sample, other DNA sequences code for this CDR3. The gene calls are TRBV7-2 and TRBJ2-6; 7 nucleotides agree with TRBD1. The CDR3 has 16 residues. The germline CDR1 and CDR2 sequences are SGHTA and FQGNSA. J lost 3 bases, V lost 5 bases, and 7 bases had no gene match. For the CDR3, the DNA is TGTGCCAGCAGCAGACAGGGTTTAAGTGGGGCCAACGTCCTGACTTTC. Encoded protein: CASSRQGLSGANVLTF.

The rearrangement joins TRBV2 to TRBJ2-7, with D possibly matching TRBD1 (5 bases). The V gene lost 8 bases and the J gene lost 7 bases, with 21 bases spanning the gap. The length of the CDR3 is 14 residues. Germline V lookup: CDR1 SNHLY, CDR2 FYNNEI. The DNA of the CDR3 is TGTGCCAGCCTTCGGCAGGGCAGGTCTCTGGAGCAGTACTTC. It codes for CASLRQGRSLEQYF.

This chain connects TRBV5-4 to TRBJ1-4; D call uncertain. CDR1 SGHNT and CDR2 YYREEE come from the germline V gene (reference sequence). The length of the CDR3 is 15 residues. V gave up 3 bases and J gave up 0 bases, with 9 bases separating them. The CDR3 here is CASSSLDSTNEKLFF. CDR3 nucleotide sequence: TGTGCCAGCAGCTCCCTCGATTCAACTAATGAAAAACTGTTTTTT.

This clone showed up many times. The chain combines TRBV16 with TRBJ1-3; 7 bases match TRBD1. Losses at the gene ends were 5 bases for V and 0 bases for J; bases not matched to a gene: 4. CDR1 and CDR2 from the germline V gene are KGHSY and FQNENV. The CDR3 runs 15 residues. The CDR3 DNA follows: TGTGCCAGCAGCGGGACAGTCGTCTCTGGAAACACCATATATTTT. Its translation is CASSGTVVSGNTIYF.

The sample holds a few counts of this clone. V and J are TRBV29-1 and TRBJ1-4; unclear D gene. V shed 5 bases and J shed 3 bases, with 4 bases lying between them. The CDR3 sequence is 11 residues long. Germline loops: CDR1 SQVTM, CDR2 ANQGSEA. The CDR3 region is CSVLANEKLFF. The CDR3 coding sequence is TGCAGCGTTCTGGCTAATGAAAAACTGTTTTTT. Filled out from reference TRBV29-1 and TRBJ1-4, the complete variable domain reads SAVISQKPSRDICQRGTSLTIQCQVDSQVTMMFWYRQQPGQSLTLIATANQGSEATYESGFVIDKFPISRPNLTFSTLTVSNMSPEDSSIYLCSVLANEKLFFGSGTQLSVL.

Concerning this clone itself: One end of the junction varies from germline; a read error may be responsible. This rearrangement joins TRBV7-7 to TRBJ1-1; D is unresolved. CDR3 length equals 13 residues. In germline, CDR1 is SSHAT, CDR2 FNYEAQ (reference sequence). CDR3 sequence (DNA): TGTGCTAGCAGCTCCCTCCTTGGGACTGAAGCTTTCTTT. This encodes CASSSLLGTEAFF.

In its sample, this clone was seen once. The chain uses TRBV10-3 and TRBJ1-2; no definite D call. Germline CDR1 ENHRY, CDR2 SYGVKD. Trimming removed 4 bases from V and 5 bases from J, with 20 bases in between. The CDR3 has 16 residues. The CDR3, as DNA: TGTGCCATCAGTGCGTCCGACCGAGACGGAACTTATGGCTACACCTTC. This gives the protein CAISASDRDGTYGYTF.

V and J are TRBV5-6 and TRBJ2-5; tentatively, D is TRBD1 or TRBD2 (5 bases each). This CDR3 comprises 13 residues. V gave up 1 base and J gave up 13 bases, with 17 bases separating them. Germline V CDR1 and CDR2: SGHDT, YYEEEE. The CDR3 region is CASSLLPEGWPYF. CDR3 DNA sequence: TGTGCCAGCAGCTTGCTCCCCGAGGGGTGGCCGTACTTC.

This clone was detected a few times. The rearrangement links TRBV28 to TRBJ2-3; unclear D gene. The CDR3 totals 15 residues. In germline, CDR1 is MDHEN, CDR2 SYDVKM. V was shortened by 1 base and J by 2 bases, with 10 bases between the two germline ends. CDR3 amino acids: CASSLYYGTTDTQYF. The CDR3 bases are TGTGCCAGCAGTTTATACTACGGAACCACAGATACGCAGTATTTT.